This section outlines one TCR beta chain sequence together with its context. This clonotype has only a few counts. Its target antigen remains unknown. Per-base qualities were not stored, and no clone one base away is much larger. This sample stems from a study of response to subunit inactivated influenza vaccine (dated by TCRdb to 2017 to 2018). As for the study more broadly: Deep quantitative T cell receptor repertoire profiling was used in the study to track responses to a trivalent subunit inactivated influenza vaccine.

The research as a whole found: The authors suggested that each seasonal influenza vaccination may recruit only a limited number of new T cells.

Libraries came from RT-PCR. TCRdb shows the sequencer as Illumina HiSeq 2500. TCRdb ran its own pipeline on the public reads, namely fastp trimming at Q25 and MiXCR clone calling, and kept in-frame beta chains. Rows merge per CDR3 protein into single entries with the most common DNA and genes. For this sample there are 500,000 to 550,000 distinct CDR3 sequences; under 30% appear just once. The top ten constitute around 2.8% of the sample. This sample also appeared in a second study, on T cells expressing NK-cell markers. The second study reports: 5'RACE template switching, by which a universal primer site and unique molecular identifiers were added, was used to make TCR beta cDNA libraries. In sorted CD3+CD56+NKG2C+, CD3+CD56+NKG2C- and CD3+CD56-NKG2C+ T-cell subsets from several donors, TCR beta-chain repertoires were profiled. Among the eight sequenced donors, only one was HCMV-seronegative, while the other seven were HCMV-seropositive. To restrict sorting to alphabetaTCR-expressing T cells, an anti-gammadeltaTCR antibody was added in several experiments. In over 5 donors, the dominant CD3+CD56+NKG2C+ clonotypes were among the top 10 CD8+ clonotypes and accounted for roughly 1.0-8% of CD8+ T cells. Those dominant clonotypes were again the most abundant among CD3+CD56-NKG2C+ cells in a few donors, at roughly 25-60.1%. Whether the expanded NKG2C-expressing T cell clones were specific for HCMV antigens was left unclear. Randomly selected healthy volunteers, three men and five women, were used as the eight sequenced donors. To determine HCMV serostatus, a commercial ELISA kit was used to detect HCMV-specific IgG in serum. Ficoll density gradient centrifugation was used to isolate peripheral blood mononuclear cells from blood. Magnetic immunoseparation with Miltenyi isolation kits was used to isolate CD4+ and CD8+ T cells from PBMC. cDNA synthesis was primed from the TCR beta constant segment, followed by two successive PCR amplification steps. Sequencing of the libraries produced 2 x 150 bp reads on Illumina HiSeq 2000/2500, MiSeq or NextSeq. Reads were demultiplexed and grouped by UMI with MIGEC, and clonotypes were assembled and quantified with MiTCR. Only TCR cDNA sequences supported by at least two reads were kept to exclude erroneous sequences. Downstream repertoire analysis used the tcR package, and clonotypes were matched across fractions by CDR3 nucleotide sequence plus V segment. Antigen specificity was annotated against VDJdb with VDJmatch, allowing one amino acid substitution in CDR3.

The sample in question was CD4+ T cells sorted from PBMCs, obtained about 12 days after vaccination. The receptor's source is a man aged 45 to 65 who received an inactivated influenza vaccine. Donor details come from another sample of the same person, matched by shared clones.

The sequence in DNA is TGTGCCAGTAGTATTTCTACAATTTACAATGAGCAGTTCTTC. Translated, this is CASSISTIYNEQFF. Recombination connected TRBV19 to TRBJ2-1, with the identity of the D gene unclear. From a lookup of the germline V gene (reference sequence), CDR1 and CDR2 are LNHDA and SQIVND. V is shortened by 3 bases, J by 4 bases, and the region joining them spans 10 bases. The CDR3 has 14 amino acids, counting the end cysteine and phenylalanine. Left in the record is the CDR3 DNA by itself, 42 bases read in frame from the first base.